The rows below give T cell receptor beta chains drawn from one sample of a study of CD8 T cells in ankylosing spondylitis. A single record per CDR3 protein comes from TCRdb applying MiXCR to the 5' RACE reads. The profile shows a few hundred thousand distinct CDR3 sequences, roughly 12% of them singletons. Material: blood, either unsorted or a sorted T cell fraction (not recorded which). Receptors were obtained from a male donor with ankylosing spondylitis. CDR3s include the opening cysteine and the closing phenylalanine or tryptophan.

>TRBV12-3/TRBV12-4|TRBJ2-4
CASRSTGAKNIQYF
>TRBV7-8|TRBJ2-2
CASSLVNTGKLFF
>TRBV12-3/TRBV12-4|TRBJ2-1
CASSWPRGDEQFF
>TRBV5-1|TRBJ2-1
CASSPASPRTEEQFF
>TRBV29-1|TRBJ1-2
CSARGSNYGYTF
>TRBV21-1|TRBJ2-1
CASSKPGGWREGNEQFF
>TRBV7-9|TRBJ2-3
CASSLGQGVTDTQYF
>TRBV5-1|TRBJ2-1
CASSFRQGTYNEQFF
>TRBV7-6|TRBJ2-1
CASSFWTGFDEQFF
>TRBV15|TRBJ2-1
CATSRPTGYNEQFF
>TRBV5-1|TRBJ1-5
CASSPSGTGNQPQHF
>TRBV7-6|TRBJ2-1
CASSLVGLAGHNEQFF
>TRBV7-2|TRBJ2-5
CASSSQGGWETQYF
>TRBV7-8|TRBJ2-3
CASSPSGRGYTQYF
>TRBV12-3/TRBV12-4|TRBJ1-2
CASSTGQGRVYTF
>TRBV9|TRBJ2-3
CASSAGTSGVDTQYF
>TRBV5-1|TRBJ2-2
CASSPGGKDTGELFF
>TRBV20-1|TRBJ1-1
CSASAVGMNTEAFF
>TRBV27|TRBJ2-7
CASSQTSGRIYEQYF
>TRBV5-5|TRBJ1-1
CASSRTGGQTEAFF
>TRBV12-3/TRBV12-4|TRBJ1-4
CASSLGGAEKLFF
>TRBV5-1|TRBJ1-4
CASSLGRVGEKLFF
>TRBV5-6|TRBJ2-7
CASSLGTSLSLYEQYF
>TRBV12-3/TRBV12-4|TRBJ2-5
CASSWTSDQETQYF
>TRBV6-2/TRBV6-3|TRBJ2-7
CATTLAGGTYEQYF
>TRBV20-1|TRBJ2-5
CSAHHRGQETQYF
>TRBV20-1|TRBJ2-7
CSAREQPYEQYF
>TRBV5-1|TRBJ1-2
CASSQGQGHYGYTF
>TRBV20-1|TRBJ1-4
CSARGRGSDEKLFF
>TRBV20-1|TRBJ1-1
CSVKGRTNTEAFF
>TRBV10-3|TRBJ2-5
CASRRGEGETQYF
>TRBV6-5|TRBJ1-2
CASSQDRRGYTF
>TRBV7-2|TRBJ1-2
CASSLVGGDDGYTF
>TRBV5-1|TRBJ2-7
CASSLVSGAGYEQYF
>TRBV12-3/TRBV12-4|TRBJ2-7
CASSSRGLVEQYF
>TRBV10-3|TRBJ2-3
CAGGTTTDTQYF
>TRBV15|TRBJ2-1
CATSRGLAANEQFF
>TRBV20-1|TRBJ2-1
CSAEGLPAYNEQFF
>TRBV12-5|TRBJ2-1
CASGLPRGGYNEQFF
>TRBV11-2|TRBJ1-2
CASGGTLHGYTF
>TRBV4-1|TRBJ1-6
CASSQEPPGGEFHQGHF
>TRBV12-3/TRBV12-4|TRBJ1-5
CASRGQGWNQPQHF
>TRBV3-1|TRBJ2-1
CASSQDSGLAIDEQFF
>TRBV3-1|TRBJ2-5
CASSQARTKETQYF
>TRBV11-2|TRBJ2-1
CASSFTTGQGPYNEQFF
>TRBV6-1|TRBJ2-4
CASSARDRGGIQYF